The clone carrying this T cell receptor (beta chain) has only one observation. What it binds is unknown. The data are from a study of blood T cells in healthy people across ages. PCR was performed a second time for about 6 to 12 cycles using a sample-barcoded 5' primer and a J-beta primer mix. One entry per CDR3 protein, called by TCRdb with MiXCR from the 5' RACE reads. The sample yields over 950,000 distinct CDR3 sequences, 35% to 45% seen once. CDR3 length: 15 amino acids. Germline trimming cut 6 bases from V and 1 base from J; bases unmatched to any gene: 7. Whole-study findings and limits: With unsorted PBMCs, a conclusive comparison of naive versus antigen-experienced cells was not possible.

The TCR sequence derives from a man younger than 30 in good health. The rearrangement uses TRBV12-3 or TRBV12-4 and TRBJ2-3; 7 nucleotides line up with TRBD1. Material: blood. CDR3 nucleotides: TGTGCCAGCAGCCCGCCGGGACAGCGCACAGATACGCAGTATTTT. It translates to CASSPPGQRTDTQYF.